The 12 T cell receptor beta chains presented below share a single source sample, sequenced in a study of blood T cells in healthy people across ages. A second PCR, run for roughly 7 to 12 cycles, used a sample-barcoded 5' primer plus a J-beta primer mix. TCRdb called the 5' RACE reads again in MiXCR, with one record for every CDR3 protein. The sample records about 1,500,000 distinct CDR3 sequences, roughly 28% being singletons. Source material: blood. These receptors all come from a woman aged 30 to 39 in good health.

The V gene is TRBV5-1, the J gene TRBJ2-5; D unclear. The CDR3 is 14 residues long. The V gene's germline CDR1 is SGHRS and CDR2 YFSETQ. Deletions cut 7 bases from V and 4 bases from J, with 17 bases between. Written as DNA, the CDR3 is TGCGCCAGCCTCCCCCAACCCTCAGGAGAGACCCAGTACTTC. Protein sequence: CASLPQPSGETQYF.

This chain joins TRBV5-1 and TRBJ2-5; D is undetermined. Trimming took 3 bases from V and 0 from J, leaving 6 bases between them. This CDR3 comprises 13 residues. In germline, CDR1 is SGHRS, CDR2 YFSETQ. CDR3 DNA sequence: TGCGCCAGCAGCTGGGAAGACCAAGAGACCCAGTACTTC. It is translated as CASSWEDQETQYF.

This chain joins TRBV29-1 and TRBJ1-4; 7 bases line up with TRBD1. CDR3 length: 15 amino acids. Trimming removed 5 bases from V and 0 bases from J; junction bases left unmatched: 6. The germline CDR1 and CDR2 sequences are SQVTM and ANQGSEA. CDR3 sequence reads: CSVPGTATTNEKLFF. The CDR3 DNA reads TGCAGCGTTCCCGGGACAGCGACAACTAATGAAAAACTGTTTTTT. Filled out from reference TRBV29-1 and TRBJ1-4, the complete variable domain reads SAVISQKPSRDICQRGTSLTIQCQVDSQVTMMFWYRQQPGQSLTLIATANQGSEATYESGFVIDKFPISRPNLTFSTLTVSNMSPEDSSIYLCSVPGTATTNEKLFFGSGTQLSVL.

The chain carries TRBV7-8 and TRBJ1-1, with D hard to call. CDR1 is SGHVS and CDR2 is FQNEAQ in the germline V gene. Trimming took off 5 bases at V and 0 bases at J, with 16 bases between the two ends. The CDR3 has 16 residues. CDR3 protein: CASSPLFTAMNTEAFF. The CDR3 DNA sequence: TGTGCCAGCAGCCCCCTCTTTACGGCAATGAACACTGAAGCTTTCTTT.

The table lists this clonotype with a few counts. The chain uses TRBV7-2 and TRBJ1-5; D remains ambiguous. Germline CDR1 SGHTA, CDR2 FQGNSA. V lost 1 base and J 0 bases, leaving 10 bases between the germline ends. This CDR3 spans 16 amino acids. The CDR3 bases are TGTGCCAGCAGCTTAGTAAGTCTAGATAGCAATCAGCCCCAGCATTTT. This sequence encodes CASSLVSLDSNQPQHF. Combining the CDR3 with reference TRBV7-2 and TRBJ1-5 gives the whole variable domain GAGVSQSPSNKVTEKGKDVELRCDPISGHTALYWYRQSLGQGLEFLIYFQGNSAPDKSGLPSDRFSAERTGGSVSTLTIQRTQQEDSAVYLCASSLVSLDSNQPQHFGDGTRLSIL.

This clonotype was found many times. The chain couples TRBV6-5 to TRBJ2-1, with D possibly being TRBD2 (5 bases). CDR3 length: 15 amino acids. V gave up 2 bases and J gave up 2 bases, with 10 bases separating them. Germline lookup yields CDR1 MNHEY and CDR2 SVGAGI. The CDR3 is CASSYEGGPYNEQFF. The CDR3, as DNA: TGTGCCAGCAGTTACGAAGGAGGCCCCTACAATGAGCAGTTCTTC.

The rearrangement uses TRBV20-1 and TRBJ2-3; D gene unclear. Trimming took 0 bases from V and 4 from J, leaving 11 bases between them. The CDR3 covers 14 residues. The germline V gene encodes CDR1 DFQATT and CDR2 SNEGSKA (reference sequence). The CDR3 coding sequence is TGCAGTGCTAGAGACTGGACCACATCAGATACGCAGTATTTT. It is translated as CSARDWTTSDTQYF.

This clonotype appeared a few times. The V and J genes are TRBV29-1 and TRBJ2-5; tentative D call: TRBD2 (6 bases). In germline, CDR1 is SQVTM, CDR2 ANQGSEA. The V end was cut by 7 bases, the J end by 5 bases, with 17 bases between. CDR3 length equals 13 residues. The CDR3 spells CSAAGQPGETQYF. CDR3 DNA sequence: TGCAGCGCCGCGGGGCAGCCGGGGGAGACCCAGTACTTC.

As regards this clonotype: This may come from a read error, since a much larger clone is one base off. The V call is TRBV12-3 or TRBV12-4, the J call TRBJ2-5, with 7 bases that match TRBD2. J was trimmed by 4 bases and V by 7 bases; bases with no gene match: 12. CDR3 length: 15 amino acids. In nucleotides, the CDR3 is TGTGCCAGCACGGGGGTGCGGGAGCGAGGAGAGACCCAGTACTTC. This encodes CASTGVRERGETQYF.

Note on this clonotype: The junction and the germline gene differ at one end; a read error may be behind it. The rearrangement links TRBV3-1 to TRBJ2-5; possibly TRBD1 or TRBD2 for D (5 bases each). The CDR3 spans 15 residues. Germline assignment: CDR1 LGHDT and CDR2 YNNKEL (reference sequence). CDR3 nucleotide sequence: TGTGCCAGCAGCCAAGAATCGGTAGGGACCGAGACCCATTACTTC. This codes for CASSQESVGTETHYF.

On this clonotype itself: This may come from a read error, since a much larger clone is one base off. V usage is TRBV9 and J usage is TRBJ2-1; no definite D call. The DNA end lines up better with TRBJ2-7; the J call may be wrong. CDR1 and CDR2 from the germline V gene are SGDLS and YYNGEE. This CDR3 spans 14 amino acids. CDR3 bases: TGTGCCAGCAGCGATCGGCTGTCCTACAATGAGCAGTACTTC. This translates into CASSDRLSYNEQYF.

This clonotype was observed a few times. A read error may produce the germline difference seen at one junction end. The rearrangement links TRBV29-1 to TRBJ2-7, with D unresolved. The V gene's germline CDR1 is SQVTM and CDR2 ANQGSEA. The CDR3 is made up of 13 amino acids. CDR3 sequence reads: CIVEDGSSDEQYF. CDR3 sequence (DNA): TGCATCGTTGAAGATGGGTCTTCGGACGAGCAGTACTTC.